The clone carrying this TCR beta chain was counted only a few times. The antigen is undetermined. The time point denotes: baseline pretreatment blood. As for treatment: 15 Gy SBRT to primary tumor, nephrectomy 4 weeks later. Serial blood draws occurred at baseline and 2 and 4 weeks post-SBRT. This renal cell carcinoma was of the clear cell type. This entry comes from a study of radiation and T cells in renal cell carcinoma. Whole-study findings and limits: Top tumor clonotypes rose in blood 2 weeks post-radiation, then contracted. Pretreatment tumor biopsies were lacking, so baseline clonotypes are unknown.

Germline-derived CDR1 and CDR2 are MNHEY and SVGAGI. The CDR3 loop spans 15 amino acids. The V gene end was trimmed by 6 bases and the J gene end by 7 bases; junction bases not matched to a gene: 6. Assay used: immunoSEQ multiplex PCR; TCRdb lists only in-frame clones, some missing. There are about 61,000 clones in the sample; around 78% occur only once, and about 7.1% lies in the top ten. This TCR derives from a man in his sixties with renal cell carcinoma. The rearrangement uses TRBV6-5 and TRBJ2-2; 12 nucleotides match TRBD2. The source material was blood, sampled from a patient whose treatment included radiotherapy and nephrectomy. The CDR3 coding sequence is TGTGCCAGCAGCCTAGCGGGAGGGAAATTCGGGGAGCTGTTTTTT. This gives the protein CASSLAGGKFGELFF.